Listed here is a single TCR beta chain. This CDR3 is built from 14 residues. Germline V gene lookup returns CDR1 PRHDT and CDR2 FYEKMQ (reference sequence). The V and J ends lost 5 bases and 4 bases, in that order; junction bases with no gene match: 5. This entry belongs to a study of cytomegalovirus exposure and HLA in healthy donors. PCR was performed using 60 Vbeta and 13 Jbeta primers. Libraries were prepared by immunoSEQ multiplex PCR; TCRdb keeps only in-frame clonotypes and omits some of them. The sample consists of nearly 110,000 clones, roughly 73% of them appearing once. Sample: PBMCs. V and J are TRBV13 and TRBJ1-3; 7 positions agree with TRBD1. The receptor's source is a man in his forties in good health and CMV-seronegative. For the CDR3, the DNA is TGTGCCAGCAGCCGTACAGGGGTCGGAAACACCATATATTTT. It codes for CASSRTGVGNTIYF. Full variable domain (rest looked up from reference TRBV13 and TRBJ1-3): AAGVIQSPRHLIKEKRETATLKCYPIPRHDTVYWYQQGPGQDPQFLISFYEKMQSDKGSIPDRFSAQQFSDYHSELNMSSLELGDSALYFCASSRTGVGNTIYFGEGSWLTVV.